The TCR beta chain described here comes from a study of control samples from healthy donors and cancer patients. CDR1 and CDR2 (germline): SGHRS, YFSETQ. This CDR3 spans 18 amino acids. V dropped 3 bases and J dropped 5 bases, with 26 bases sitting between them. Using immunoSEQ multiplex PCR, the repertoire was profiled, and TCRdb retains in-frame clones only, with some absent. The sample consists of 70,000 to 85,000 clones, more than 65% of them appearing once. Sequenced material: PBMCs. The TCR originated in a man aged 55-75 years with head and neck cancer. J is TRBJ2-5 and V is TRBV5-1; D might be TRBD1 (5 bases). For the CDR3, the DNA is TGCGCCAGCAGCTCTGGGCAGGGCCCTTACATAGGCCCCGAGACCCAGTACTTC. This sequence encodes CASSSGQGPYIGPETQYF.